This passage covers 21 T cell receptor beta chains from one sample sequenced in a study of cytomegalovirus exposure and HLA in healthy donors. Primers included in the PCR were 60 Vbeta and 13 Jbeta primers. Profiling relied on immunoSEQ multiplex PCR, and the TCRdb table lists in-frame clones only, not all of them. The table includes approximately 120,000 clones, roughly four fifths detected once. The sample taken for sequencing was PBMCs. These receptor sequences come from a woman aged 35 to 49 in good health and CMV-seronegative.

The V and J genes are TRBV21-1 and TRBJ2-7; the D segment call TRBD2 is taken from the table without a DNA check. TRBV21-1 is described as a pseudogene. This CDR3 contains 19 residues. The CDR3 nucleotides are TGTGCCAGCAGCAAATCGCAGGGCCTCGGGCTAGCGGACGTTTACGAGCAGTACTTC. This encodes CASSKSQGLGLADVYEQYF.

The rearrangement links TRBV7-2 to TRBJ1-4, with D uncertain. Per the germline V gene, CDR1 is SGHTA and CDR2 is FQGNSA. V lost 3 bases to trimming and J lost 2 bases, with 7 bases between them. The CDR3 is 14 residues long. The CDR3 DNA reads TGTGCCAGCAGCTTTTACGGGACTAATGAAAAACTGTTTTTT. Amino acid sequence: CASSFYGTNEKLFF. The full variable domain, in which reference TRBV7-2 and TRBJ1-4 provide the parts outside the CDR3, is GAGVSQSPSNKVTEKGKDVELRCDPISGHTALYWYRQSLGQGLEFLIYFQGNSAPDKSGLPSDRFSAERTGGSVSTLTIQRTQQEDSAVYLCASSFYGTNEKLFFGSGTQLSVL.

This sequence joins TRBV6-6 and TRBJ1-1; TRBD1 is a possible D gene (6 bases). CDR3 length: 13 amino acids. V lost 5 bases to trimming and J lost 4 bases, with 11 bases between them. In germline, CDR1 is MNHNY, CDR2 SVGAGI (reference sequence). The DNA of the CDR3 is TGTGCCAGCAGTAACAGGGTGAGCACTGAAGCTTTCTTT. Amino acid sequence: CASSNRVSTEAFF.

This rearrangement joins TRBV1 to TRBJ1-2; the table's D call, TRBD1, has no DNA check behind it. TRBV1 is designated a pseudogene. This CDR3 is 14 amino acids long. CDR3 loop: CTSTQDRRDYGYTF. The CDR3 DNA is TGCACCAGCACCCAGGACAGGCGGGACTATGGCTACACCTTC.

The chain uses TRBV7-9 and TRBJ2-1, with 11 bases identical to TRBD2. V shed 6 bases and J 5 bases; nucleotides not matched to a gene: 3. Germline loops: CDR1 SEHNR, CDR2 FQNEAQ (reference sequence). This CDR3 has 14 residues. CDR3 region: CASRTSGAHNEQFF. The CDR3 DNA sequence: TGTGCCAGCAGGACTAGCGGGGCACACAATGAGCAGTTCTTC.

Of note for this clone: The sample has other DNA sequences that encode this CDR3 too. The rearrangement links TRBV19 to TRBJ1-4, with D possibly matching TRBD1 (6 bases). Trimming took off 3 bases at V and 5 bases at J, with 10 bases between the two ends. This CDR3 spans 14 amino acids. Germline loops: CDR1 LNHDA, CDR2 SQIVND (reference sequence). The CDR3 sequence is CASSMRGSNEKLFF. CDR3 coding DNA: TGTGCCAGTAGTATGAGGGGGTCCAATGAAAAACTGTTTTTT.

The CDR3 reads CASSPTSGSDEQFF. The CDR3 DNA is TGTGCCAGCAGCCCGACTAGCGGGAGTGATGAGCAGTTCTTC. The chain employs TRBV5-4 and TRBJ2-1; 12 bases are shared with TRBD2. Germline trimming cut 4 bases from V and 8 bases from J; bases unmatched to any gene: 4. In germline, CDR1 is SGHNT, CDR2 YYREEE (reference sequence). This CDR3 is built from 14 residues.

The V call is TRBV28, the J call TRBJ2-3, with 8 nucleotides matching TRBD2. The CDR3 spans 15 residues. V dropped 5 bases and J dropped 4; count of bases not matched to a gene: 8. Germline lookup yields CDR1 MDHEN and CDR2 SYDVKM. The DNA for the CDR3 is TGTGCCAGCAGTAGGGCGGGAGGTGGGCCAGATACGCAGTATTTT. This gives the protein CASSRAGGGPDTQYF.

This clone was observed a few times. The CDR3 DNA follows: TGTGCCAGCAGCTCAGGACAGGGAGAGTACTACGAGCAGTACTTC. This encodes CASSSGQGEYYEQYF. The chain joins TRBV7-9 to TRBJ2-7, with 8 bases that match TRBD1. The CDR3 runs 15 residues. The J segment lost 3 bases and the V segment lost 4 bases, leaving 8 bases of the junction unmatched. Looked up from germline, CDR1 is SEHNR and CDR2 is FQNEAQ (reference sequence). The full variable domain, rest sourced from reference TRBV7-9 and TRBJ2-7, is DTGVSQNPRHKITKRGQNVTFRCDPISEHNRLYWYRQTLGQGPEFLTYFQNEAQLEKSRLLSDRFSAERPKGSFSTLEIQRTEQGDSAMYLCASSSGQGEYYEQYFGPGTRLTVT.

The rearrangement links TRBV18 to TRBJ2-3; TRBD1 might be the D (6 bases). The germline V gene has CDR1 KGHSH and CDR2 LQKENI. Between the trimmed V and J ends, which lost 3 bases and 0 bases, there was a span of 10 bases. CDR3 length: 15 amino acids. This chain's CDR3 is CASSPRTESTDTQYF. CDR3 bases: TGTGCCAGCTCACCCAGGACAGAAAGCACAGATACGCAGTATTTT.

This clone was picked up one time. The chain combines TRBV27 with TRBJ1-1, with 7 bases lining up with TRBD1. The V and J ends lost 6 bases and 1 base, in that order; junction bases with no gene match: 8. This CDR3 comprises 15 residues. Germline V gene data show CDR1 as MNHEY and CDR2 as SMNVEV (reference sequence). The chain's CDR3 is CASRNTGTENTEAFF. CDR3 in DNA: TGTGCCAGCAGGAACACCGGGACAGAGAACACTGAAGCTTTCTTT.

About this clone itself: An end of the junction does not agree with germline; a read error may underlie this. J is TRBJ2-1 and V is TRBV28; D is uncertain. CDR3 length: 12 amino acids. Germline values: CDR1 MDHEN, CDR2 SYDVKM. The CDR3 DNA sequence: TGTGCCAGCAGACGAGGCGGCTTTCCCACGATCTTC. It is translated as CASRRGGFPTIF.

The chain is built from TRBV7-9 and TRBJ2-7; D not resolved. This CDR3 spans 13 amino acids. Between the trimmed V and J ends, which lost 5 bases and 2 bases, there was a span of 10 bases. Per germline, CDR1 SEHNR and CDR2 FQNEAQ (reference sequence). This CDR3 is CASSPQTAYEQYF. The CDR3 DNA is TGTGCCAGCAGCCCCCAGACTGCCTACGAGCAGTACTTC.

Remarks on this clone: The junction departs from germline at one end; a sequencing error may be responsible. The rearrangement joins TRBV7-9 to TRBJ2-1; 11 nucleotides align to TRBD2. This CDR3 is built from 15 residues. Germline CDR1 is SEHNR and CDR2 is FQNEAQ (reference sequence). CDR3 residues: CSSRFGLAGYNEQFF. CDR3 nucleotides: TGTTCCAGCCGCTTTGGACTAGCGGGCTACAATGAGCAGTTCTTC.

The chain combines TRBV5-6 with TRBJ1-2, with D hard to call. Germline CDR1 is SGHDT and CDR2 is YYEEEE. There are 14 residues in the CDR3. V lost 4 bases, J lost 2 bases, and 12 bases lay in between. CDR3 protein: CASSRVSGNYGYTF. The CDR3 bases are TGTGCCAGCAGCCGGGTGTCGGGGAACTATGGCTACACCTTC.

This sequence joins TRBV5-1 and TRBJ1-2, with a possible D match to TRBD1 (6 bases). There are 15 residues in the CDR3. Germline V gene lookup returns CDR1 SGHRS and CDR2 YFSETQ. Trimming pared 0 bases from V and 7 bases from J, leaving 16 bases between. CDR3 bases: TGCGCCAGCAGCTTGGAAGTCGGGGCAGGGGCTGGCTACACCTTC. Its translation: CASSLEVGAGAGYTF.

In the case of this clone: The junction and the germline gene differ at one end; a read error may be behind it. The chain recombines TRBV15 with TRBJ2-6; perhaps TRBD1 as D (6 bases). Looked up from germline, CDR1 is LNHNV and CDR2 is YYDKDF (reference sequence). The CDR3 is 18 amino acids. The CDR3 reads CATSTPGQREPGANGLTF. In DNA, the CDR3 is TGTGCCACCAGCACACCGGGACAACGAGAGCCTGGGGCCAACGGCCTGACTTTC.

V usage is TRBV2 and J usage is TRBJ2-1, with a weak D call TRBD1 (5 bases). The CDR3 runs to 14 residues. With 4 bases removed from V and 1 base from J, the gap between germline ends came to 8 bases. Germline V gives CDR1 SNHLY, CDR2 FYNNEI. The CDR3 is CASSADRSYNEQFF. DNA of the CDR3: TGTGCCAGCAGTGCTGACAGATCCTACAATGAGCAGTTCTTC.

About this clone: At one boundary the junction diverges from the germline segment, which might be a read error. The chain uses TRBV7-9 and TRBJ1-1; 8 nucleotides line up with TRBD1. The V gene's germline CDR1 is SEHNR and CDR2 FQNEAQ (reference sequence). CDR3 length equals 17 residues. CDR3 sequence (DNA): TGCGCCAGCAGCCAAGCCTTAGATAGGACAGGGTACACTGAAGCTTTCTTT. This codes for CASSQALDRTGYTEAFF. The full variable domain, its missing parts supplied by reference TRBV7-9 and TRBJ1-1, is DTGVSQNPRHKITKRGQNVTFRCDPISEHNRLYWYRQTLGQGPEFLTYFQNEAQLEKSRLLSDRFSAERPKGSFSTLEIQRTEQGDSAMYLCASSQALDRTGYTEAFFGQGTRLTVV.

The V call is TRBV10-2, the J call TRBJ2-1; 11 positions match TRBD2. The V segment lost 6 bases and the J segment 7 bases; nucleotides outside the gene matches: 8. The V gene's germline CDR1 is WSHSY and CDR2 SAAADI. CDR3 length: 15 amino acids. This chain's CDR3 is CASRLAGGDRNEQFF. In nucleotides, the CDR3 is TGCGCCAGCAGGCTAGCGGGAGGTGATAGGAATGAGCAGTTCTTC.

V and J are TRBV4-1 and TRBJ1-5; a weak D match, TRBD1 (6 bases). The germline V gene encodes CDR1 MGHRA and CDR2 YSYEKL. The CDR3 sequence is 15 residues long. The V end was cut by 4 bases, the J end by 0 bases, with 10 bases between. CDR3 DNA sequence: TGCGCCAGCAGCCGACTGACAGGTAGCAATCAGCCCCAGCATTTT. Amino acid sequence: CASSRLTGSNQPQHF.